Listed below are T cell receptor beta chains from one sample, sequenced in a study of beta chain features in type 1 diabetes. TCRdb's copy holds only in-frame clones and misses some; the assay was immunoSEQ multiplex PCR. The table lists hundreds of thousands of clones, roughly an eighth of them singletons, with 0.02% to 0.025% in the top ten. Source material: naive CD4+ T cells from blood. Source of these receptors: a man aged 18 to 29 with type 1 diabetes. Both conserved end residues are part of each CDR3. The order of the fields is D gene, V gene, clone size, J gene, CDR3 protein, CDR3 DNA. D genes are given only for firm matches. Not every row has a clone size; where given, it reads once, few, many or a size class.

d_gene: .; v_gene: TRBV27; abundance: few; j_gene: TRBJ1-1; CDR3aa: CASSFKPNTEAFF; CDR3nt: TGTGCCAGCAGTTTCAAACCGAACACTGAAGCTTTCTTT
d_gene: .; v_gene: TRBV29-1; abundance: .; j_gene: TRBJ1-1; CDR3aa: CSVVLWTEAFF; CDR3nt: TGCAGCGTTGTGCTATGGACTGAAGCTTTCTTT
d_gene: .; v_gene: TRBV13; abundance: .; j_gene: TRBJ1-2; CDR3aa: CASSFSQGGYGYTF; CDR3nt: TGTGCCAGCAGCTTTTCCCAGGGCGGGTATGGCTACACCTTC
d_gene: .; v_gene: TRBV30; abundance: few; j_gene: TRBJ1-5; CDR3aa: CAWSSTGNQPQHF; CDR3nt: TGTGCCTGGAGTTCCACAGGCAATCAGCCCCAGCATTTT
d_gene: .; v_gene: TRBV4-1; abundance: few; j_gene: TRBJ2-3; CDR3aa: CASSQPIRQRTDTQYF; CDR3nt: TGCGCCAGCAGCCAACCCATTAGACAGCGCACAGATACGCAGTATTTT
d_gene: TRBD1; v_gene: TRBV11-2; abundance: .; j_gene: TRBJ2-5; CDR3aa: CASSTGTEETQYF; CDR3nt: TGTGCCAGCAGCACAGGGACAGAAGAGACCCAGTACTTC
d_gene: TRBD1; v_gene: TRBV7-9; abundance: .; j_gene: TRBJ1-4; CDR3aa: CASSKRTGNEKLFF; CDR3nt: TGTGCCAGCAGCAAACGGACAGGGAACGAAAAACTGTTTTTT
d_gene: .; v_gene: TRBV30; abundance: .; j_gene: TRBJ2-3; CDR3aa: CAWGYADTQYF; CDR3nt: TGTGCCTGGGGTTACGCAGATACGCAGTATTTT
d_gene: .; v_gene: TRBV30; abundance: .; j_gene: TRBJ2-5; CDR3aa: CAWSESGETQYF; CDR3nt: TGTGCCTGGAGTGAAAGCGGCGAGACCCAGTACTTC
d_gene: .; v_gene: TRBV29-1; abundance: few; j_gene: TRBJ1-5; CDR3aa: CSARHSNQPQHF; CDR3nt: TGCAGCGCCCGACATAGCAATCAGCCCCAGCATTTT
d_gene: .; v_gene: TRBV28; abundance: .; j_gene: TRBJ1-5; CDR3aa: CASSSPNRAVWQPQHF; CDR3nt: TGTGCCAGCAGTTCCCCTAACAGGGCCGTCTGGCAGCCCCAGCATTTT
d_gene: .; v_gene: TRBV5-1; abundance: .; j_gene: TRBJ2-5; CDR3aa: CASSLGQVETQYF; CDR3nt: TGCGCCAGCAGCTTGGGACAGGTAGAGACCCAGTACTTC
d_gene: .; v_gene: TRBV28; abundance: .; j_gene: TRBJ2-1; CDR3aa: CASSDRYSYNEQFF; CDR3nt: TGTGCCAGCAGCGACAGATACTCCTACAATGAGCAGTTCTTC
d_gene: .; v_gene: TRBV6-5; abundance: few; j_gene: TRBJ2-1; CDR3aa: CASRAPNNEQFF; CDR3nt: TGTGCCAGCAGGGCCCCGAACAATGAGCAGTTCTTC
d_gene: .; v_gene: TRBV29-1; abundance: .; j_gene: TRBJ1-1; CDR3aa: CSVERGSNTEAFF; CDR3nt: TGCAGCGTTGAACGGGGTTCGAACACTGAAGCTTTCTTT
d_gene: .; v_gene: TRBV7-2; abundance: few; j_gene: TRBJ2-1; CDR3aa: CASPPGRSNYNEQFF; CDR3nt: TGTGCCAGCCCTCCAGGACGGAGCAACTACAATGAGCAGTTCTTC
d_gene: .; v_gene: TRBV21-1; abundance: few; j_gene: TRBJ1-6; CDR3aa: CASSKVDGHSPLHF; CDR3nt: TGTGCCAGCAGCAAAGTGGACGGCCATTCACCCCTCCACTTT